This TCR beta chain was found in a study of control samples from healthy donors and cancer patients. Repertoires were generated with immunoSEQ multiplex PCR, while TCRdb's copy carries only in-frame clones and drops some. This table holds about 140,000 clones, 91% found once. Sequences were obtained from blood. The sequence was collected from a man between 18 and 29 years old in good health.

CDR3: CATGSSGSYNEQFF. CDR3 bases: TGTGCCACTGGGAGCTCGGGCTCCTACAATGAGCAGTTCTTC. This chain links TRBV6-5 with TRBJ2-1, with D perhaps TRBD2 (5 bases). The germline CDR1 and CDR2 sequences are MNHEY and SVGAGI. V lost 10 bases and J 0 bases, leaving 13 bases between the germline ends. CDR3 size: 14 residues.